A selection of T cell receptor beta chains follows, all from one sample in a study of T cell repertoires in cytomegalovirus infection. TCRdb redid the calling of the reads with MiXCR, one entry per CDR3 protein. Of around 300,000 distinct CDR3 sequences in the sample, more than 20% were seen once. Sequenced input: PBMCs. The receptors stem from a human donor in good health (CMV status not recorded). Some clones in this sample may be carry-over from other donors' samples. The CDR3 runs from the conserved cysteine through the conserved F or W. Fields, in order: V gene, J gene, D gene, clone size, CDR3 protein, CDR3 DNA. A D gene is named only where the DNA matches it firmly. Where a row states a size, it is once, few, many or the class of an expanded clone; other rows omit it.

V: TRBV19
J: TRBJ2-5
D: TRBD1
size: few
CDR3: CASTKQGTLEETQYF
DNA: TGTGCCAGTACGAAACAGGGGACCCTAGAAGAGACCCAGTACTTC

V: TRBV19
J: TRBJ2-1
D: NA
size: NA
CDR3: CASSIDPGVGEQFF
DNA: TGTGCCAGTAGTATAGATCCCGGGGTGGGAGAGCAGTTCTTC

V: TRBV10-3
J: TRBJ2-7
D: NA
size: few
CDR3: CAISSRDTFEEQYF
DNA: TGTGCCATCAGCAGCCGGGACACATTTGAGGAGCAGTACTTC

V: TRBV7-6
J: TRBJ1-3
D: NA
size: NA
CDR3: CASSPDGDSGNTIYF
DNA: TGTGCCAGCAGCCCGGACGGGGACTCTGGAAACACCATATATTTT

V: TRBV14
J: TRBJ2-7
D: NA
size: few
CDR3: CASSQGQGFPYEQYF
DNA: TGTGCCAGCAGCCAAGGCCAGGGGTTTCCCTACGAGCAGTACTTC

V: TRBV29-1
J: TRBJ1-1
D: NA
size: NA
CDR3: CSAMTELMNTEAFF
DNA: TGCAGCGCCATGACCGAACTAATGAACACTGAAGCTTTCTTT

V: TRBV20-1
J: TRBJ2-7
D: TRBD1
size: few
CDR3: CSALRTGASSYEQYF
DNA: TGCAGTGCTCTCCGGACAGGGGCTTCCTCCTACGAGCAGTACTTC

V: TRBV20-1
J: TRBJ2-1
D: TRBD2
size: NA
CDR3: CSARLSRGRLAGDSYNEQFF
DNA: TGCAGTGCTAGACTCTCTAGGGGGAGACTAGCGGGGGACTCCTACAATGAGCAGTTCTTC

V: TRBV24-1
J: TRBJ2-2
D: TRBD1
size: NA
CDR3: CATSDFDRGNTGELFF
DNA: TGTGCCACCAGTGATTTTGACAGGGGGAACACCGGGGAGCTGTTTTTT

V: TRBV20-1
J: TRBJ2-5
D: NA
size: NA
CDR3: CSARSSNPTQYF
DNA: TGCAGTGCTAGATCCAGCAACCCGACCCAGTACTTC

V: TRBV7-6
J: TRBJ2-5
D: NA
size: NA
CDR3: CASSLVPRRQETQYF
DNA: TGTGCCAGCAGCTTAGTTCCCCGCAGGCAAGAGACCCAGTACTTC

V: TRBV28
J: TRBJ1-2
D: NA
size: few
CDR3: CASSYWQEYGYTF
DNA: TGTGCCAGCAGTTATTGGCAGGAATATGGCTACACCTTC

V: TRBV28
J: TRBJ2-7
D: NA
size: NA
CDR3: CASSLLGPTYEQYF
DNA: TGTGCCAGCAGTTTATTGGGCCCGACGTACGAGCAGTACTTC

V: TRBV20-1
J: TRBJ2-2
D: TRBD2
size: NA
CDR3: CSARGASGTNTGELFF
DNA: TGCAGTGCTAGAGGGGCTAGCGGAACGAACACCGGGGAGCTGTTTTTT

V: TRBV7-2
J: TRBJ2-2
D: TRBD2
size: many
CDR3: CASSLMAGGTGELFF
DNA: TGTGCCAGCAGCTTAATGGCGGGAGGCACCGGGGAGCTGTTTTTT

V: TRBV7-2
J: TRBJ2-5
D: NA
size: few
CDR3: CASSLLGGARGGTQYF
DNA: TGTGCCAGCAGCTTATTAGGGGGGGCCAGAGGCGGGACCCAGTACTTC

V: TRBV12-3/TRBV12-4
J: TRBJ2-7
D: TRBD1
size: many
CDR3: CASAWDRGYEQYF
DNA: TGTGCCAGCGCGTGGGACAGGGGCTACGAGCAGTACTTC

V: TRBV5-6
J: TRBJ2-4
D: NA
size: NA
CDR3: CASSSDYRGANIQYF
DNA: TGTGCCAGCAGCTCGGACTACAGGGGCGCCAACATTCAGTACTTC

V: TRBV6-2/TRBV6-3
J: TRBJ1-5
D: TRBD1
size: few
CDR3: CASSYMHGTGERGNQPQHF
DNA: TGTGCCAGCAGTTATATGCACGGGACAGGGGAACGAGGCAATCAGCCCCAGCATTTT

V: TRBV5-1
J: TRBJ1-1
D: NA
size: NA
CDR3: CASSLRVGAEAFF
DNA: TGCGCCAGCAGCTTGAGGGTCGGCGCTGAAGCTTTCTTT

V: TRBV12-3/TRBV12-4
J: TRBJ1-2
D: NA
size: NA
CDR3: CASSDLYGYTF
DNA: TGTGCCAGCAGCGATTTGTATGGCTACACCTTC

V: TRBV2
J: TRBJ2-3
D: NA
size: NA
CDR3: CASRQVTDTQYF
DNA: TGTGCCAGCAGGCAGGTCACAGATACGCAGTATTTT

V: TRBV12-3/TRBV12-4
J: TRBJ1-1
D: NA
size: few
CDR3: CASSLGWGAEVRTEAFF
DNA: TGTGCCAGCAGTTTGGGGTGGGGGGCGGAGGTCAGAACTGAAGCTTTCTTT

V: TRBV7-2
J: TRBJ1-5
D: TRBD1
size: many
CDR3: CASRPGQGNQPQHF
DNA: TGTGCCAGCAGACCCGGACAGGGCAATCAGCCCCAGCATTTT

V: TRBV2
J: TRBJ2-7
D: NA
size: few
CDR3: CASSERMAYEQYF
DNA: TGTGCCAGCAGTGAACGGATGGCCTACGAGCAGTACTTC

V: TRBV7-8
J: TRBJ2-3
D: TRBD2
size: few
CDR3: CASSSLWQTRLAPGDTQYF
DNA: TGTGCCAGCAGCTCCTTATGGCAAACTCGACTAGCCCCCGGAGATACGCAGTATTTT

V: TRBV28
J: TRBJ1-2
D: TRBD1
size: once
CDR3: CASSPGTGGSYGYTF
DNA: TGTGCCAGCAGTCCCGGGACAGGGGGCAGCTATGGCTACACCTTC

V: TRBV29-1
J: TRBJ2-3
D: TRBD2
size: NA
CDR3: CSVDLAGGSDTQYF
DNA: TGCAGCGTTGATCTAGCGGGGGGATCAGATACGCAGTATTTT

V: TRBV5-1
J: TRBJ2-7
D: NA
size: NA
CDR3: CASSKTGTISYEQYF
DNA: TGCGCCAGCAGCAAAACCGGGACGATCTCCTACGAGCAGTACTTC

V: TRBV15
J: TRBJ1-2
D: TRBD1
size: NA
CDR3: CATSRETGGGYGYTF
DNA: TGTGCCACCAGCAGAGAAACAGGGGGCGGCTATGGCTACACCTTC

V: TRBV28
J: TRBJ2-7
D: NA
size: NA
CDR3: CASSFHLRTPTSYEQYF
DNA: TGTGCCAGCAGTTTTCATCTTCGGACACCAACCTCCTACGAGCAGTACTTC

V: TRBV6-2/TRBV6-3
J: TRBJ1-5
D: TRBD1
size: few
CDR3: CASKGQGRSDQPQHF
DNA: TGTGCCAGCAAGGGACAGGGTCGATCGGATCAGCCCCAGCATTTT

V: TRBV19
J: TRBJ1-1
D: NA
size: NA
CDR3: CASSIAREAFF
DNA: TGTGCCAGTAGTATAGCCCGTGAAGCTTTCTTT

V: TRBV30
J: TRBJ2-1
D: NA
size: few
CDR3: CAWSYGQPGSNEQFF
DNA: TGTGCCTGGAGCTACGGACAGCCGGGAAGCAATGAGCAGTTCTTC

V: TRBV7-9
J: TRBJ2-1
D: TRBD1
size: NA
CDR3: CASSLAGQGRLGWEQFF
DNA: TGTGCCAGCAGCTTAGCGGGACAGGGGCGTCTTGGTTGGGAGCAGTTCTTC

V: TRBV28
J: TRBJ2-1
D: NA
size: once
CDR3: CASSSRTVKSYNEQFF
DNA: TGTGCCAGCAGCTCACGGACAGTGAAATCCTACAATGAGCAGTTCTTC

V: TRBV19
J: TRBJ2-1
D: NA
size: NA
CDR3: CASSKIQGYGDEQFF
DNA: TGTGCCAGTAGTAAAATACAGGGTTATGGCGATGAGCAGTTCTTC

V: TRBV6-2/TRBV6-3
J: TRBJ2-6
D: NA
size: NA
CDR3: CASSRTGPRANVLTF
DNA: TGTGCCAGCAGCCGGACGGGGCCCAGGGCCAACGTCCTGACTTTC

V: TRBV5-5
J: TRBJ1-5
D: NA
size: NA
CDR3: CASSYGGDGNQPQHF
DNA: TGTGCCAGCAGCTATGGGGGGGACGGCAATCAGCCCCAGCATTTT

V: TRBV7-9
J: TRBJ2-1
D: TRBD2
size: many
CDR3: CASSGPSGSSYNEQFF
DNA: TGTGCCAGCAGCGGACCGAGCGGGAGCTCCTACAATGAGCAGTTCTTC

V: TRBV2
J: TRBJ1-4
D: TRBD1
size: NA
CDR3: CASLGQGAYSREKLFF
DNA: TGTGCCAGCCTTGGACAGGGGGCCTACTCAAGAGAAAAACTGTTTTTT

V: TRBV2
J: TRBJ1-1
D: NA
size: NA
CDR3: CASSERGVNTEAFF
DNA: TGTGCCAGCAGTGAAAGAGGCGTGAACACTGAAGCTTTCTTT

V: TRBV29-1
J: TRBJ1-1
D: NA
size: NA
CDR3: CSVSAGRKTEAFF
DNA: TGCAGCGTCTCGGCAGGGAGGAAGACTGAAGCTTTCTTT

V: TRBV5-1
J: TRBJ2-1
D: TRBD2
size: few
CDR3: CASSLVTSGGSNEQFF
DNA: TGCGCCAGCAGCTTGGTGACTAGCGGGGGGTCCAATGAGCAGTTCTTC

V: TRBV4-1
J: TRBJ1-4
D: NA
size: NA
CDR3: CASSQEDSNEKLFF
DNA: TGCGCCAGCAGCCAAGAGGACAGTAATGAAAAACTGTTTTTT